This TCR beta chain originates from a study of blood T cell repertoires in COVID-19. Study-wide context: Whether acute or convalescent, the COVID-19 samples came from the United States, Italy and Spain. PBMCs, B-cell-depleted T cells, or T cells were the source of the cDNA or gDNA that made up the material.

Authors' analysis steps: Amplification of reference gene primers provided the estimated nucleated cell counts. Generated by immunoSEQ multiplex PCR, the TCRdb table keeps only in-frame clones and is missing some. The DNA gave D and trimming, while V, J and clone size come from that table. The profile shows about 200,000 clones, roughly nine tenths of them singletons. The germline V and J ends were trimmed by 2 bases and 0 bases, with 9 bases remaining between them. From germline, CDR1 is SGHRS and CDR2 YFSETQ. This CDR3 is 15 amino acids long. The V and J genes are TRBV5-1 and TRBJ2-1, with D possibly being TRBD1 (5 bases). Sequenced sample: peripheral blood. This sequence originates from a man aged 25 to 40 with acute or convalescent COVID-19. CDR3 bases: TGCGCCAGCAGCTTTATCCAGGGCTCCTACAATGAGCAGTTCTTC. Amino acid sequence: CASSFIQGSYNEQFF.